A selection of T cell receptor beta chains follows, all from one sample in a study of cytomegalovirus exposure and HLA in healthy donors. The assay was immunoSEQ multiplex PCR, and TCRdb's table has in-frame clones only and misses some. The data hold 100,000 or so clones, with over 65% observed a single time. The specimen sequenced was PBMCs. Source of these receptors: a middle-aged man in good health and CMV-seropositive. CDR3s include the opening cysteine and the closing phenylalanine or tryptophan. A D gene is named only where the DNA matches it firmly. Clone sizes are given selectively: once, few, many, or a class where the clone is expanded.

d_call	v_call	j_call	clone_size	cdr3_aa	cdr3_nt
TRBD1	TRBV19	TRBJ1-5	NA	CASTGQGSNQPQHF	TGTGCCAGTACCGGACAGGGGAGCAATCAGCCCCAGCATTTT
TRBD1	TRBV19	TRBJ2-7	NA	CASNGGRGHHEQYF	TGTGCCAGTAACGGGGGCAGGGGGCACCACGAGCAGTACTTC
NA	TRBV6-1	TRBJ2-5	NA	CASSPTGNRETQYF	TGTGCCAGCAGTCCCACCGGGAACCGAGAGACCCAGTACTTC
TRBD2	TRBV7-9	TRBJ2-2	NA	CASSGGLAELTGELFF	TGTGCCAGCAGCGGAGGACTAGCAGAACTCACCGGGGAGCTGTTTTTT
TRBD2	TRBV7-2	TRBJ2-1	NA	CASSLAGEGRNEQFF	TGTGCCAGCAGCTTAGCGGGGGAGGGGCGGAATGAGCAGTTCTTC
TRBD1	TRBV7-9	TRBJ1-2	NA	CASSSSPGTGFHGYTF	TGTGCCAGCAGCTCTAGTCCCGGGACAGGGTTTCATGGCTACACCTTC
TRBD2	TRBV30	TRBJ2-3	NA	CAWSARGATDTQYF	TGTGCCTGGAGTGCGCGGGGGGCCACAGATACGCAGTATTTT
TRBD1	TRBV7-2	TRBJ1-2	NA	CASSGQQGARSGYTF	TGTGCCAGCAGCGGTCAACAGGGGGCGCGTTCTGGCTACACCTTC
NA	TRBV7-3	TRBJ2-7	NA	CASSPNVLSSYEQYF	TGTGCCAGCAGCCCTAATGTACTGAGCTCCTACGAGCAGTACTTC
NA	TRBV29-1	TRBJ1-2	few	CSVEGYRDGYTF	TGCAGCGTTGAAGGTTACAGGGATGGCTACACCTTC
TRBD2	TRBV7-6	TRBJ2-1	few	CASSLAGTSLEGEQFF	TGTGCCAGCAGCTTAGCCGGGACTAGCTTGGAGGGTGAGCAGTTCTTC
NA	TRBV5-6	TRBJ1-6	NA	CASSHRGVSSYNSPLHF	TGTGCCAGCAGTCACCGCGGCGTTAGCTCCTATAATTCACCCCTCCACTTT
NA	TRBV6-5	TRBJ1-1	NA	CASSWDTRGFTEAFF	TGTGCCAGCAGCTGGGACACCCGAGGGTTCACTGAAGCTTTCTTT
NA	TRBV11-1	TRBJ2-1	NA	CASSPEGPRYNEQFF	TGTGCCAGCAGCCCGGAGGGTCCTCGATACAATGAGCAGTTCTTC
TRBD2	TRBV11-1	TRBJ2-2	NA	CASSSGSPNTGELFF	TGTGCCAGCTCGAGCGGGAGCCCGAACACCGGGGAGCTGTTTTTT
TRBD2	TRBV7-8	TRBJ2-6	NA	CASSSSTSGRVMSSGANGLTF	TGTGCCAGCAGCTCATCGACTAGCGGGCGGGTGATGAGCTCTGGGGCCAACGGCCTGACTTTC
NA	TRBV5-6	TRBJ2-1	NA	CASSLAPVRQVSYNEQFF	TGTGCTAGCAGCTTGGCCCCTGTTAGACAGGTCTCCTACAATGAGCAGTTCTTC
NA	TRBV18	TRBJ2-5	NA	CASSPNQETQYF	TGTGCCAGCTCACCTAACCAAGAGACCCAGTACTTC
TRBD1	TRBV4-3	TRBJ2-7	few	CASSQSRTGVYEQYF	TGCGCCAGCAGCCAAAGCCGGACAGGGGTCTACGAGCAGTACTTC
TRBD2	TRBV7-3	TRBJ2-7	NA	CASSPIAGGREQYF	TGTGCCAGCAGCCCGATAGCGGGGGGGCGCGAGCAGTACTTC
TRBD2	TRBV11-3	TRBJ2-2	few	CASSPTLAEYTGELFF	TGTGCCAGCAGCCCCACACTAGCGGAGTACACCGGGGAGCTGTTTTTT
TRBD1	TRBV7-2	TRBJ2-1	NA	CASSGGQGLYNEQFF	TGTGCCAGCAGCGGAGGACAGGGACTCTACAATGAGCAGTTCTTC
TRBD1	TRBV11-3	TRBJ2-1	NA	CASSVEQGYYNEQFF	TGTGCCAGCAGCGTAGAACAGGGGTATTACAATGAGCAGTTCTTC
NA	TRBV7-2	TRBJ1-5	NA	CASSPWGGSGNQPQHF	TGTGCCAGCAGCCCATGGGGGGGGTCGGGCAATCAGCCCCAGCATTTT
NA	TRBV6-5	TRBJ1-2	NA	CASRGWGDYGYTF	TGTGCCAGCAGGGGGTGGGGGGACTATGGCTACACCTTC
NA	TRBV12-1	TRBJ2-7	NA	CASSFGYRGGGKNEQYF	TGTGCCAGCAGCTTTGGGTACAGGGGCGGAGGGAAGAACGAGCAGTACTTC
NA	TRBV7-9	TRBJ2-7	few	CASSPTGTYEQYF	TGTGCCAGCAGCCCCACCGGGACCTACGAGCAGTACTTC
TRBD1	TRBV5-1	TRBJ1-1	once	CASTTGGNTEAFF	TGCGCCAGCACCACAGGGGGGAACACTGAAGCTTTCTTT
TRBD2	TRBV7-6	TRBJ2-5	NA	CASSPRQMFLAGGFQETQYF	TGTGCCAGCAGCCCCAGGCAAATGTTCCTAGCGGGGGGTTTCCAAGAGACCCAGTACTTC
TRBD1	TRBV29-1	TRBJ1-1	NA	CSAPDRVNTEAFF	TGCAGCGCTCCGGACAGGGTTAACACTGAAGCTTTCTTT
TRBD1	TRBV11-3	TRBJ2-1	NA	CASSDRGRYNEQFF	TGTGCCAGCAGCGACAGGGGGCGGTACAATGAGCAGTTCTTC
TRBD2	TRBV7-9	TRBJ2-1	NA	CASSFGLAGAYNEQFF	TGTGCCAGCAGCTTCGGACTAGCGGGAGCCTACAATGAGCAGTTCTTC
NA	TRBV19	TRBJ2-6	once	CASSYGGPKSSGANGLTF	TGTGCCAGTAGTTACGGGGGTCCTAAGAGCTCTGGGGCCAACGGCCTGACTTTC
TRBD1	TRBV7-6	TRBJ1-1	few	CASSPRQGTEAFF	TGTGCCAGCAGCCCCCGACAGGGGACTGAAGCTTTCTTT
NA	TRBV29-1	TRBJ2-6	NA	CSVARDIDSGANGLTF	TGCAGCGTTGCCCGGGACATCGACTCTGGGGCCAACGGCCTGACTTTC
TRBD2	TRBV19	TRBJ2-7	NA	CASALTSGYEQYF	TGTGCCAGTGCCCTGACTAGCGGCTACGAGCAGTACTTC
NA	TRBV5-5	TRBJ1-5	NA	CASSRHRDQPQHF	TGTGCCAGCAGCCGACACAGGGATCAGCCCCAGCATTTT
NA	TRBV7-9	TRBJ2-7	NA	CASSLIIGAEQYF	TGTGCCAGCAGCCTAATTATAGGGGCCGAGCAGTACTTC
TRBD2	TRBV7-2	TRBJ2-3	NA	CASSLLSAGGTDTQYF	TGTGCCAGCAGCTTATTATCGGCGGGAGGTACAGATACGCAGTATTTT
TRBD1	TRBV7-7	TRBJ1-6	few	CASSLVPDRESRNSPLHF	TGTGCTAGCAGCTTAGTCCCAGACAGGGAGTCGCGGAATTCACCCCTCCACTTT
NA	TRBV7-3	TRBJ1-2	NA	CASSNVPAYGYTF	TGTGCCAGCAGCAACGTCCCCGCGTATGGCTACACCTTC
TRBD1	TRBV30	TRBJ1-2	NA	CAIGQGPYGYTF	TGTGCCATCGGACAGGGTCCCTATGGCTACACCTTC
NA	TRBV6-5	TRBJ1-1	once	CASKGALNTEAFF	TGTGCCAGCAAGGGAGCCTTGAACACTGAAGCTTTCTTT
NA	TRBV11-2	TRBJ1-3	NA	CASSLPLSGNTIYF	TGTGCCAGCAGCTTACCGTTGTCTGGAAACACCATATATTTT
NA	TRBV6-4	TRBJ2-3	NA	CASSGRQRSDTQYF	TGTGCCAGCAGTGGACGGCAGCGATCAGATACGCAGTATTTT
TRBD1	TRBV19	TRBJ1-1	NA	CASSIRGLVTEAFF	TGTGCCAGTAGTATAAGGGGGCTGGTTACTGAAGCTTTCTTT
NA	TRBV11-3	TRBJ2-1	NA	CASSLFSAPWEQFF	TGTGCCAGCAGCTTATTTTCAGCGCCGTGGGAGCAGTTCTTC
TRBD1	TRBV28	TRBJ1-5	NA	CASSRPDRDNQPQHF	TGTGCCAGCAGCCGACCTGACAGGGACAATCAGCCCCAGCATTTT
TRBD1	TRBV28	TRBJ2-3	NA	CASSFIGQGAGDTQYF	TGTGCCAGCAGTTTTATTGGACAGGGGGCGGGAGATACGCAGTATTTT
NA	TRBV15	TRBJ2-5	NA	CATSRDGGGSETQYF	TGTGCCACCAGCAGAGATGGGGGGGGCTCAGAGACCCAGTACTTC
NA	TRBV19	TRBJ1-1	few	CASSFRTGEAFF	TGTGCCAGTAGTTTCCGAACAGGTGAAGCTTTCTTT
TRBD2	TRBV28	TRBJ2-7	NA	CASSSPGTSGSYEQYF	TGTGCCAGCAGTTCCCCCGGGACTAGCGGGAGTTACGAGCAGTACTTC
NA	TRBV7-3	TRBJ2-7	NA	CASSLGRQDEQYF	TGTGCCAGCAGCTTAGGCCGACAGGACGAGCAGTACTTC
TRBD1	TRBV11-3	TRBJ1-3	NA	CASSNGQVSGNTIYF	TGTGCCAGCAGCAACGGACAGGTCTCTGGAAACACCATATATTTT
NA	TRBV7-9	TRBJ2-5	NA	CASSPQGWGETQYF	TGTGCCAGCAGCCCCCAGGGTTGGGGAGAGACCCAGTACTTC